This T cell receptor beta chain was sequenced in a study of shared clonotypes between healthy human individuals. The CDR3 is 18 residues long. V gave up 3 bases and J gave up 0 bases, with 16 bases separating them. Per germline, CDR1 SGDLS and CDR2 YYNGEE. A note on this clone: The antigen is unknown.

Profiled with immunoSEQ multiplex PCR; TCRdb holds only in-frame clones, not every one. The table lists under 2,000,000 clones, about 95% of them singletons. Naive CD8 isolation took CD45RO-negative cells positively selected for CCR7 and excluded terminally differentiated effector memory CD45RA+ cells. General study results and limits: Larger richness was generally estimated for naive than memory subsets.

The sample consisted of naive CD8+ T cells sorted from blood. The sequence was collected from a young man in good health. The chain links TRBV9 to TRBJ2-6; D ambiguous. DNA for the CDR3: TGTGCCAGCAGCGCCTCTAGAGAGACCCGCTCTGGGGCCAACGTCCTGACTTTC. Amino acid sequence: CASSASRETRSGANVLTF. The full variable domain, its missing parts supplied by reference TRBV9 and TRBJ2-6, is DSGVTQTPKHLITATGQRVTLRCSPRSGDLSVYWYQQSLDQGLQFLIQYYNGEERAKGNILERFSAQQFPDLHSELNLSSLELGDSALYFCASSASRETRSGANVLTFGAGSRLTVL.